Here is one T cell receptor (beta chain) with its context. Its antigen is not known. The CDR3 runs 12 residues. V shed 8 bases and J shed 8 bases, with 13 bases lying between them. The germline V gene has CDR1 LNHDA and CDR2 SQIVND (reference sequence). This record belongs to a study of T cell responses to AZD1222 COVID-19 vaccine. Here immunoSEQ multiplex PCR was the method, and the copy in TCRdb shows in-frame clones only, minus some. The sample holds 120,000 to 150,000 clones, 82% seen once. Study-level points and caveats: Vaccination with two AZD1222 doses was followed by a rise in Spike-specific TCR breadth and depth.

The sample consisted of peripheral blood, taken on day 0 of MenACWY control vaccination. The chain carries TRBV19 and TRBJ1-5; TRBD1 might be the D (5 bases). This clonotype was sampled from an adult in good health. CDR3 DNA: TGTGCCAGTCAGGAGGGGTCGAAGCCCCAGCATTTT. Encoded protein: CASQEGSKPQHF.